This T cell receptor beta chain was profiled in a study of early T cells in non-severe SARS-CoV-2 infection. Background on the study: Sequencing input comprised bulk RNA from unsorted whole blood; chain pairing was not available. Overall study findings and caveats: Private and CD4 specificities were missed by VDJdb matching, skewed to anti-spike CD8.

Individual cDNA molecules carried attached unique molecular identifiers. TCRdb re-derived calls from the 5' RACE reads in MiXCR, one entry per CDR3 protein. The sample has about 76,000 distinct CDR3 sequences, about 11% seen once. On this clonotype itself: Its specificity is not known.

The CDR3 sequence is 13 residues long. CDR1 is SGDLS, CDR2 YYNGEE, per germline. V was cut by 0 bases and J by 3 bases, with 4 bases left in between. The chain is built from TRBV9 and TRBJ2-1; D not resolved. This clonotype originated in an adult who was a healthcare worker with PCR-confirmed SARS-CoV-2 infection or an uninfected control (not recorded which). Sequencing was carried out using whole blood. CDR3 amino acids: CASSVALYNEQFF. The CDR3 nucleotides read TGTGCCAGCAGCGTAGCACTCTACAATGAGCAGTTCTTC.